Included here is one T cell receptor (beta chain) sequence, with context. Its antigen is not identified. Primed by a sample-barcoded 5' primer and a J-beta primer mix, a second PCR proceeded for roughly 6 to 12 cycles. TCRdb re-derived calls from the 5' RACE reads in MiXCR, one entry per CDR3 protein. There are roughly 1,800,000 distinct CDR3 sequences in the sample; roughly 50% occur only once, and around 2.1% lies in the top ten. This entry comes from a study of blood T cells in healthy people across ages. Study at large: About one barcoded beta molecule per two T cells was captured by template switching. Study outcomes and limitations: The recorded TCR beta diversity per million T cells decreased in a roughly linear manner with age.

Each sample yielded at least 6 micrograms of PBMC total RNA. Germline assignment: CDR1 LGHNT and CDR2 FRNRAP. The length of the CDR3 is 15 residues. Trimming cost V 4 bases and J 4 bases; bases outside gene matches: 4. This receptor was identified in a woman aged 40 to 55 in good health. This rearrangement joins TRBV12-5 to TRBJ2-1; the match to TRBD2 covers 10 bases. Sequencing was carried out using blood. In DNA form, the CDR3 reads TGTGCTAGTGGTTCTCCTAGCGGGGGTTACAATGAGCAGTTCTTC. Protein product: CASGSPSGGYNEQFF.